The next 24 T cell receptor beta chains were all read from a single sample in a study of blood T cells in healthy people across ages. The authors ran a second PCR of about 6 to 11 cycles using a sample-barcoded 5' primer and a J-beta primer mix. TCRdb reanalysed the 5' RACE reads using MiXCR and keeps one entry per CDR3 protein. The repertoire holds roughly 680,000 distinct CDR3 sequences, approximately 52% seen once, with roughly 14% in the top ten. The sequenced sample consisted of blood. The receptors were gathered from a woman older than 75 in good health.

Points on this clonotype: Sequence at one end of the junction differs from germline and may be a read error. The rearrangement uses TRBV2 and TRBJ2-7; unclear D gene. This CDR3 comprises 12 residues. The germline CDR1 and CDR2 sequences are SNHLY and FYNNEI. The CDR3 nucleotides are TGTGCCAGCAGGGAAGCGCTTGACGAGCAGTACTTC. It encodes CASREALDEQYF.

The V gene is TRBV6-5, the J gene TRBJ2-4; 14 nucleotides match TRBD2. V was clipped by 0 bases and J by 8 bases; unmatched bases: 3. The CDR3 runs to 16 residues. The germline CDR1 and CDR2 sequences are MNHEY and SVGAGI. The CDR3: CASSYSGTSGSDIQYF. CDR3 in DNA: TGTGCCAGCAGTTACTCGGGGACTAGCGGGAGTGACATTCAGTACTTC.

This clonotype has a count of ten or more. The chain has TRBV21-1 and TRBJ2-7; the tabulated D call, TRBD1, remains unverified against the DNA. TRBV21-1 is a documented pseudogene. The CDR3 loop spans 17 amino acids. The CDR3 bases are TGTGCCAGCAGCAAAAGGTCTACAGGAAGCCCGTCCTACGAGCAGTACTTC. Its protein is CASSKRSTGSPSYEQYF.

In this sample, this clonotype turned up a few times. The chain links TRBV10-3 to TRBJ2-2; D may be TRBD2 (6 bases). V lost 0 bases and J lost 5, with 13 bases in between. The CDR3 runs 16 residues. Germline loops: CDR1 ENHRY, CDR2 SYGVKD. CDR3 sequence reads: CAISESTGVGTGELFF. CDR3 nucleotide sequence: TGTGCCATCAGTGAGTCGACGGGAGTAGGGACCGGGGAGCTGTTTTTT.

This clonotype has more than one count but fewer than ten. The V gene is TRBV4-2, the J gene TRBJ1-6; D unresolved. Deletions cut 4 bases from V and 5 bases from J, with 12 bases between. CDR1 is LGHNA, CDR2 YNFKEQ, per germline. The CDR3 is 15 residues long. In DNA, the CDR3 is TGTGCCAGCAGCCTTAGGAGAGCTCATAATTCACCCCTCCACTTT. Amino acids: CASSLRRAHNSPLHF.

This clonotype was seen a few times. This chain uses TRBV27 with TRBJ1-5; no clear D. There are 13 residues in the CDR3. V gave up 5 bases and J gave up 6 bases, with 11 bases separating them. CDR1 and CDR2 (germline): MNHEY, SMNVEV (reference sequence). CDR3 sequence (DNA): TGTGCCAGCAGTGCATCCCTGAGTCAGCCCCAGCATTTT. Protein sequence: CASSASLSQPQHF.

This chain joins TRBV29-1 and TRBJ2-3, with 13 bases matching TRBD2. The CDR3 spans 16 residues. V lost 4 bases to trimming and J lost 3 bases; unmatched junction nucleotides: 7. The germline gives CDR1 SQVTM, CDR2 ANQGSEA. The CDR3 is CSVGGTSGIGTDTQYF. The CDR3 DNA reads TGCAGCGTTGGGGGGACTAGCGGGATCGGGACAGATACGCAGTATTTT.

As to this clonotype: A much larger clone differs by one base, so this may be a read error. The genes are TRBV20-1 and TRBJ2-7, with D uncertain. V was shortened by 0 bases and J by 0 bases, with 6 bases between the two germline ends. CDR1 DFQATT and CDR2 SNEGSKA come from the germline V gene (reference sequence). This CDR3 spans 13 amino acids. CDR3 sequence (DNA): TGCAGTGCTAGAGAGCAGTACTCCTACGAGCAGTACTTC. It codes for CSAREQYSYEQYF.

As for this clonotype: Since a much larger clone is just one base distant, this may be a read error. The CDR3 is CVSSYEMSTYEQYF. DNA for the CDR3: TGCGTCAGCAGCTACGAGATGTCGACCTACGAGCAGTACTTC. The V and J genes are TRBV5-1 and TRBJ2-4; D gene uncertain. The J call may not be correct, given that the DNA end is closer to TRBJ2-7. CDR1 is SGHRS, CDR2 YFSETQ, per germline. There are 14 residues in the CDR3.

This clonotype showed up many times. Written as DNA, the CDR3 is TGTGCCAGCAGTTTACGGGACAGGCGACGAGAGCAGTACTTC. It codes for CASSLRDRRREQYF. V and J are TRBV28 and TRBJ2-7; TRBD1 matches 8 bases. The CDR3 is made up of 14 amino acids. With 2 bases clipped from V and 7 bases from J, the junction kept 7 bases outside the gene matches. Germline V CDR1 and CDR2: MDHEN, SYDVKM. Filled out from reference TRBV28 and TRBJ2-7, the complete variable domain reads DVKVTQSSRYLVKRTGEKVFLECVQDMDHENMFWYRQDPGLGLRLIYFSYDVKMKEKGDIPEGYSVSREKKERFSLILESASTNQTSMYLCASSLRDRRREQYFGPGTRLTVT.

The chain uses TRBV7-6 and TRBJ1-2, with a tentative D call TRBD1 (5 bases). CDR1 and CDR2 from the germline V gene are SGHVS and FNYEAQ. This CDR3 has 15 residues. Trimming shortened V by 3 bases and J by 3 bases, and 14 bases separated the two germline ends. This CDR3 reads CASSLGVGGDYGYTF. The CDR3 DNA reads TGTGCCAGCAGCTTGGGCGTTGGGGGTGACTATGGCTACACCTTC.

On this clonotype itself: A much larger clone lies one base from this, so it may be a read error. This sequence joins TRBV9 and TRBJ2-3; tentatively, D is TRBD2 (5 bases). CDR3 length equals 13 residues. CDR1 and CDR2 from the germline V gene are SGDLS and YYNGEE. V lost 6 bases, J lost 2 bases, and 10 bases lay in between. For the CDR3, the DNA is TGTGCCAGCACGAAGCGGAACACAGATACGCAGTATTTT. It translates to CASTKRNTDTQYF.

In its sample, this clonotype was seen once. This chain connects TRBV18 to TRBJ2-7, with D possibly TRBD1 on 7 matching bases. V was clipped by 2 bases and J by 5 bases, with 13 bases between them. Looked up from germline, CDR1 is KGHSH and CDR2 is LQKENI. This CDR3 has 14 residues. The chain's CDR3 is CASSPWRGHNEQYF. DNA of the CDR3: TGTGCCAGCTCACCATGGAGGGGGCACAACGAGCAGTACTTC. The full variable domain, in which reference TRBV18 and TRBJ2-7 provide the parts outside the CDR3, is NAGVMQNPRHLVRRRGQEARLRCSPMKGHSHVYWYRQLPEEGLKFMVYLQKENIIDESGMPKERFSAEFPKEGPSILRIQQVVRGDSAAYFCASSPWRGHNEQYFGPGTRLTVT.

As concerns this clonotype: Since a much larger clone is just one base distant, this may be a read error. V is TRBV14 and J is TRBJ2-1; D remains ambiguous. V lost 2 bases and J 2 bases, leaving 10 bases between the germline ends. The germline gives CDR1 SGHDN, CDR2 FVKESK. The CDR3 extends over 15 amino acids. The CDR3 nucleotides read TGTGCCAGCAGCCAAACGTGTCCGACCTACAATGAGCAGTTCTTC. Its protein product is CASSQTCPTYNEQFF.

DNA of the CDR3: TGTGCCAGTGGGTTATTACAGGTCCACAATGAGCAGTTCTTC. Its translation: CASGLLQVHNEQFF. The chain is built from TRBV6-1 and TRBJ2-1; weak D call: TRBD1 (5 bases). Germline V gene data show CDR1 as MNHNS and CDR2 as SASEGT. CDR3 length: 14 amino acids. V was shortened by 9 bases and J by 5 bases, with 17 bases between the two germline ends.

This clonotype has just a few counts. This sequence joins TRBV20-1 and TRBJ1-2, with TRBD1 matching over 10 bases. The CDR3 totals 15 residues. The germline CDR1 and CDR2 sequences are DFQATT and SNEGSKA (reference sequence). J lost 4 bases, V lost 5 bases, and 10 bases had no gene match. CDR3 loop: CSAQHTGTGAYGYTF. The CDR3 nucleotides read TGCAGTGCTCAACACACCGGGACAGGGGCCTATGGCTACACCTTC.

The chain employs TRBV20-1 and TRBJ2-1; the D gene is possibly TRBD2 (6 bases). The CDR3 runs to 13 residues. Germline V gene sequence: CDR1 DFQATT, CDR2 SNEGSKA (reference sequence). V was shortened by 3 bases and J by 9 bases, with 15 bases between the two germline ends. The CDR3 DNA sequence: TGCAGTGCTAGTCCCGGGGAGGTTACTGAGCAGTTCTTC. It specifies CSASPGEVTEQFF.

Details on this clonotype: This clone may be a read error of a much larger clone one base away. V and J are TRBV10-3 and TRBJ2-2; 7 nucleotides align to TRBD2. CDR3 length: 16 residues. Trimming cost V 4 bases and J 0 bases; bases outside gene matches: 5. CDR1 and CDR2 (germline): ENHRY, SYGVKD. The CDR3 DNA reads TGTGCCATCAGTGCCCAGAGCGGGGCGAACACCGGGGAGCTGTTTTTT. The encoded protein is CAISAQSGANTGELFF.

The chain uses TRBV7-9 and TRBJ1-6; D remains ambiguous. The CDR3 is 12 residues long. Trimming took off 4 bases at V and 8 bases at J, with 6 bases between the two ends. Germline CDR1 reads SEHNR; CDR2 reads FQNEAQ (reference sequence). CDR3 protein: CASSSVDSPLHF. CDR3 in DNA: TGTGCCAGCAGCTCGGTGGATTCACCCCTCCACTTT.

This clonotype appeared a few times. A much more abundant neighbour one base away suggests this may be a read error. DNA for the CDR3: TGCAGCGGTGGCTCCTACAATGAGCAGTTCTTC. Protein product: CSGGSYNEQFF. V usage is TRBV29-1 and J usage is TRBJ2-1, with unresolved D. CDR1 is SQVTM and CDR2 is ANQGSEA in the germline V gene. The CDR3 is made up of 11 amino acids. Trimming stripped 7 bases from V and 0 bases from J, with 4 bases between.

This clonotype was counted ten times or more. V and J are TRBV20-1 and TRBJ2-7; weak D call: TRBD2 (5 bases). Germline-derived CDR1 and CDR2 are DFQATT and SNEGSKA (reference sequence). The CDR3 is 13 residues long. V lost 7 bases, J lost 0 bases, and 13 bases lay in between. As DNA, the CDR3 is TGCAGTGTTGGGAGCAGTTACTCCTACGAGCAGTACTTC. As protein: CSVGSSYSYEQYF.

There are many counts of this clonotype. This chain connects TRBV20-1 to TRBJ2-1; D might be TRBD1 or TRBD2, each matching 5 bases. The germline gives CDR1 DFQATT, CDR2 SNEGSKA (reference sequence). The CDR3 sequence is 16 residues long. Trimming took off 7 bases at V and 0 bases at J, with 19 bases between the two ends. The CDR3 DNA reads TGCAGTGGGGACGCCCCGGGGACGAGCTCCTACAATGAGCAGTTCTTC. Translated: CSGDAPGTSSYNEQFF.

The chain uses TRBV11-2 and TRBJ1-2, with D unresolved. Between the trimmed V and J ends, which lost 3 bases and 5 bases, there was a span of 7 bases. Germline lookup yields CDR1 SGHAT and CDR2 FQNNGV. The CDR3 is made up of 12 amino acids. The CDR3 bases are TGTGCCAGCAGCTTTTCAGAGTATGGCTACACCTTC. This codes for CASSFSEYGYTF.

This chain connects TRBV3-1 to TRBJ1-2; D not certain. The CDR3 extends over 14 amino acids. In germline, CDR1 is LGHDT, CDR2 YNNKEL (reference sequence). V lost 0 bases to trimming and J lost 6 bases, with 11 bases between them. The CDR3 here is CASSQEAVRDGYTF. The CDR3 DNA reads TGTGCCAGCAGCCAAGAGGCGGTGCGCGATGGCTACACCTTC.